The next 2 T cell receptor beta chains were all read from a single sample in a study of cytomegalovirus exposure and HLA in healthy donors (dated by TCRdb to the late 2010s). Library preparation was by the immunoSEQ multiplex PCR assay. Here the immuneACCESS table is served through TCRdb, limited to in-frame sequences with V and J called. Missing clones are a known gap in these copies; in checked studies unresolved V genes cover under half, and the rest lacks a known reason. This sample comprises 150,000 or so clones, around four fifths of them detected only once. Of the sample, around 2% falls within the top ten clones. Sequenced input: PBMCs. Every receptor here comes from a man under 40 in good health and CMV-seropositive.

This chain uses TRBV2 with TRBJ1-4; D remains unclear. Trimming removed 4 bases at V and 5 bases at J, with 5 bases between. From germline, CDR1 is SNHLY and CDR2 FYNNEI. This CDR3 has 12 residues. The CDR3 is CASSGTNEKLFF. In DNA form, the CDR3 reads TGTGCCAGCAGTGGAACAAATGAAAAACTGTTTTTT. The complete variable domain, with remaining parts taken from reference TRBV2 and TRBJ1-4, reads EPEVTQTPSHQVTQMGQEVILRCVPISNHLYFYWYRQILGQKVEFLVSFYNNEISEKSEIFDDQFSVERPDGSNFTLKIRSTKLEDSAMYFCASSGTNEKLFFGSGTQLSVL.

The chain employs TRBV9 and TRBJ2-3; D is perhaps TRBD2 (5 bases). The CDR3 is 16 amino acids. Trimming pared 0 bases from V and 0 bases from J, leaving 11 bases between. Germline V lookup: CDR1 SGDLS, CDR2 YYNGEE. CDR3 amino acids: CASSVGGRTSTDTQYF. CDR3 DNA sequence: TGTGCCAGCAGCGTAGGAGGCAGGACTAGCACAGATACGCAGTATTTT.